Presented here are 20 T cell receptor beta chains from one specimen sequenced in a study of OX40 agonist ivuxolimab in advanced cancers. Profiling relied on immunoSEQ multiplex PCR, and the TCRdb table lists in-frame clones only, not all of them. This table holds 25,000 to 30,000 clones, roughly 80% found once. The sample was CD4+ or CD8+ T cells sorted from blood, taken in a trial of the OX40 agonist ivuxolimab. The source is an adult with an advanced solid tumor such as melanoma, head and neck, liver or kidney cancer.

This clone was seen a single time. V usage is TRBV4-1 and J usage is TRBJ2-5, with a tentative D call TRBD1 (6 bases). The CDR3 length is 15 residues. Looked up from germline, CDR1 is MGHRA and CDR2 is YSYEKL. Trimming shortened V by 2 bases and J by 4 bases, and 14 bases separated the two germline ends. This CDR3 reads CASSQIDRTSETQYF. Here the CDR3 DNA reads TGCGCCAGCAGCCAAATCGACAGGACCTCAGAGACCCAGTACTTC.

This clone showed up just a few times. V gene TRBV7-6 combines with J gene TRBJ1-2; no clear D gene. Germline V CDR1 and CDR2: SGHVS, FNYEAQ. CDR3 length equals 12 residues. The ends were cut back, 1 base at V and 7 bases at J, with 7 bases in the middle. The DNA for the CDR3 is TGTGCCAGCAGCTTAGGTGGAGGTGGCTACACCTTC. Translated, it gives CASSLGGGGYTF.

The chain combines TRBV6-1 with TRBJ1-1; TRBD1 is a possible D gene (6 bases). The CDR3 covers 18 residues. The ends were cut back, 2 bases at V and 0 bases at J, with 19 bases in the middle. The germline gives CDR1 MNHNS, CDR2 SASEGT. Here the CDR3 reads CASSERARQGQMNTEAFF. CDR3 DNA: TGTGCCAGCAGTGAACGTGCGAGGCAGGGGCAAATGAACACTGAAGCTTTCTTT.

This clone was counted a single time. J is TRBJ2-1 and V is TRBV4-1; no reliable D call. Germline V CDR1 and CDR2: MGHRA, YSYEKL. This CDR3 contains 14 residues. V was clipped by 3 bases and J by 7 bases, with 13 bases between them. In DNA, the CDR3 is TGCGCCAGCAGCCACCTGGCGGCCAGTAATGAGCAGTTCTTC. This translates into CASSHLAASNEQFF.

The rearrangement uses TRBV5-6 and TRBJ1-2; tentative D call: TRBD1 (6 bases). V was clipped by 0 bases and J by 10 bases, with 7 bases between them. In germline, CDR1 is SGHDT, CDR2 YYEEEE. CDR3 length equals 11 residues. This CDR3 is CASSLAGDYTF. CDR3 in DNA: TGTGCCAGCAGCTTGGCAGGGGACTACACCTTC.

The CDR3 is CASTATPSPQADQPQHF. DNA for the CDR3: TGTGCCAGTACCGCAACCCCATCACCTCAGGCGGATCAGCCCCAGCATTTT. This chain uses TRBV19 with TRBJ1-5, with D unclear. Trimming pared 7 bases from V and 5 bases from J, leaving 24 bases between. Germline-derived CDR1 and CDR2 are LNHDA and SQIVND (reference sequence). The length of the CDR3 is 17 residues.

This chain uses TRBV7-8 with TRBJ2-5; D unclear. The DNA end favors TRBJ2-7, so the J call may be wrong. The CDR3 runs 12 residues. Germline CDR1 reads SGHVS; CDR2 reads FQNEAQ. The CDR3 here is CASSSYSDEQYF. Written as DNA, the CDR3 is TGTGCCAGCAGCTCATACTCGGACGAGCAGTACTTC.

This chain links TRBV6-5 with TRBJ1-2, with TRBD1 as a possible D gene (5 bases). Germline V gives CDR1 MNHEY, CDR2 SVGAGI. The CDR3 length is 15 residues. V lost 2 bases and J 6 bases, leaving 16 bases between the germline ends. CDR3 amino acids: CASSYGPGTGNGYTF. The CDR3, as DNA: TGTGCCAGCAGTTACGGGCCGGGGACGGGGAATGGCTACACCTTC.

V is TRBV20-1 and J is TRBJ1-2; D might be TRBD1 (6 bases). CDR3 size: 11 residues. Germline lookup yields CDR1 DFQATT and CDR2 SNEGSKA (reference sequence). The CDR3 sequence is CGQNSGYGYTF. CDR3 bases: TGCGGACAGAACTCAGGGTATGGCTACACCTTC.

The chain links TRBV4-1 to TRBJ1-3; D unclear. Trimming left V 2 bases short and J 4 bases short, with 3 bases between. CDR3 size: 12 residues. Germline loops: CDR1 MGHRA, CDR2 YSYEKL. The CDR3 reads CASSQLGNTIYF. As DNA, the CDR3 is TGCGCCAGCAGCCAACTCGGAAACACCATATATTTT.

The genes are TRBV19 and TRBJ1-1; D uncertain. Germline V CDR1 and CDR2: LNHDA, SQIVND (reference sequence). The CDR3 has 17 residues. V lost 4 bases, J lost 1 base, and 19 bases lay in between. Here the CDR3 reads CASSTPQVDPRNTEAFF. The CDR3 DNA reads TGTGCCAGTAGTACTCCTCAGGTAGACCCACGGAACACTGAAGCTTTCTTT.

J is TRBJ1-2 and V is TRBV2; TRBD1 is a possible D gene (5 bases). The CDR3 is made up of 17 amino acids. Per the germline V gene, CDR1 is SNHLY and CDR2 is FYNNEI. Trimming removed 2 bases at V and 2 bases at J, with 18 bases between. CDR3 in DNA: TGTGCCAGCAGTGAATCCCCCCGGGGCTGGCCGAACTATGGCTACACCTTC. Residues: CASSESPRGWPNYGYTF.

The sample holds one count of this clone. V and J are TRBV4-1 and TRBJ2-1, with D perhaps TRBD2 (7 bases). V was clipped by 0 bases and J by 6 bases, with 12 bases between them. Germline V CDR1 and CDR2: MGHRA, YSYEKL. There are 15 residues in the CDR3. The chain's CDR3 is CASSQDWGGANEQFF. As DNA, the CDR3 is TGCGCCAGCAGCCAAGACTGGGGGGGGGCCAATGAGCAGTTCTTC.

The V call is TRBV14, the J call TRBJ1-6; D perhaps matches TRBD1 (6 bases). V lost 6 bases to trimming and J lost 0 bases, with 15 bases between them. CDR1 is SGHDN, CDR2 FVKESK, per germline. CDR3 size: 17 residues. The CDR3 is CASRRTARSSYNSPLHF. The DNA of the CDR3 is TGTGCCAGCAGGCGGACAGCTCGCAGCTCCTATAATTCACCCCTCCACTTT.

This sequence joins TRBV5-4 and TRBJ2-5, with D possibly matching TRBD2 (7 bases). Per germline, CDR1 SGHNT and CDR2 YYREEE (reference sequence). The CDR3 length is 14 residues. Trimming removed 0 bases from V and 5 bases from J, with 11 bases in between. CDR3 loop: CASSLEGGLETQYF. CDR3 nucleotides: TGTGCCAGCAGCTTGGAGGGGGGGCTGGAGACCCAGTACTTC.

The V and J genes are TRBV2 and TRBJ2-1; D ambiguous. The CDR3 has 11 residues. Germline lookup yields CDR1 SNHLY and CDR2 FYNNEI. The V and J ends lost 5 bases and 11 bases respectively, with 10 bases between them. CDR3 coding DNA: TGTGCCAGCAGTAGTACTCCCCAGCAGTTCTTC. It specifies CASSSTPQQFF. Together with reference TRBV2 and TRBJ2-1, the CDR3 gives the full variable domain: EPEVTQTPSHQVTQMGQEVILRCVPISNHLYFYWYRQILGQKVEFLVSFYNNEISEKSEIFDDQFSVERPDGSNFTLKIRSTKLEDSAMYFCASSSTPQQFFGPGTRLTVL.

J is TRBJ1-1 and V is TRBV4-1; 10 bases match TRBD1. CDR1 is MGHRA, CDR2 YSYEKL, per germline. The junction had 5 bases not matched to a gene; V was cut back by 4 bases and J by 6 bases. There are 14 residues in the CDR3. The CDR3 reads CASSPGQGMAEAFF. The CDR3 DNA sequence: TGCGCCAGCAGCCCGGGACAGGGGATGGCTGAAGCTTTCTTT.

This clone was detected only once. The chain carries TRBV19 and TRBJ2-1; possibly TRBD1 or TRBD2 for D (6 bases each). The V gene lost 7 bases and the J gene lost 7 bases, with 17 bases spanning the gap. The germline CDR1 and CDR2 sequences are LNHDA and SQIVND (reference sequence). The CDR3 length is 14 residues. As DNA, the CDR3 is TGTGCCAGTATGGGGTCTCAAGGGGGGAATGAGCAGTTCTTC. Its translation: CASMGSQGGNEQFF.

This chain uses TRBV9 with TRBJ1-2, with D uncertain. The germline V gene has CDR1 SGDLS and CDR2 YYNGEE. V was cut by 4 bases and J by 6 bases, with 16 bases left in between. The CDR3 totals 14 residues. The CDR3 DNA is TGTGCCAGCAGCAATAGCGCGGGTAGCGATGGCTACACCTTC. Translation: CASSNSAGSDGYTF. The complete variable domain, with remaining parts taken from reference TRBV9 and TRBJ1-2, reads DSGVTQTPKHLITATGQRVTLRCSPRSGDLSVYWYQQSLDQGLQFLIQYYNGEERAKGNILERFSAQQFPDLHSELNLSSLELGDSALYFCASSNSAGSDGYTFGSGTRLTVV.

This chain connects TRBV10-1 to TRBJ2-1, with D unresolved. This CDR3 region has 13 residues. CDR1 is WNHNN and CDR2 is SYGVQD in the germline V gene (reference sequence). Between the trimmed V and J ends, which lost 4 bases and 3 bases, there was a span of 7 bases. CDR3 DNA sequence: TGCGCCAGCAGTGGGTACCTCTACAATGAGCAGTTCTTC. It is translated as CASSGYLYNEQFF.